Listed here are 15 T cell receptor beta chains from one sample, sequenced in a study of blood T cell repertoires in COVID-19. TCRdb's table, derived via immunoSEQ multiplex PCR, lists solely in-frame clones and lacks some. Counted here are about 140,000 clones, 86% occurring once; the ten biggest clones make up 8.2%. Source material: peripheral blood. The receptors stem from a woman aged 55-69 years with acute or convalescent COVID-19.

About this clone: A junction end diverges from the germline sequence, so it may reflect a read error. The J gene is TRBJ2-7, the V gene TRBV7-2; D possibly corresponds to TRBD1 (6 bases). In germline, CDR1 is SGHTA, CDR2 FQGNSA. This CDR3 is 13 amino acids long. CDR3 nucleotide sequence: TGTGCCAGCAGCTTAGTAGAGGCCGGGACATCGAGCTTC. It specifies CASSLVEAGTSSF.

This clone appeared once. The chain carries TRBV7-9 and TRBJ1-1; 7 bases are a match to TRBD1. This CDR3 contains 18 residues. J was trimmed by 1 base and V by 5 bases; bases with no gene match: 16. Per germline, CDR1 SEHNR and CDR2 FQNEAQ (reference sequence). CDR3: CASSLRQGWGWGNTEAFF. CDR3 DNA: TGTGCCAGCAGCCTACGACAGGGCTGGGGCTGGGGGAACACTGAAGCTTTCTTT.

The chain carries TRBV5-6 and TRBJ2-3, with 12 bases matching TRBD2. The CDR3 is made up of 17 amino acids. The germline gives CDR1 SGHDT, CDR2 YYEEEE. V gave up 3 bases and J gave up 2 bases; unmatched junction bases: 7. In nucleotides, the CDR3 is TGTGCCAGCAGCTCCAGGACTAGCGGGAAATTCACAGATACGCAGTATTTT. It specifies CASSSRTSGKFTDTQYF.

V gene TRBV7-8 combines with J gene TRBJ2-1; 8 bases match TRBD1. The CDR3 contains 16 residues. J was trimmed by 9 bases and V by 4 bases; bases with no gene match: 14. CDR1 and CDR2 (germline): SGHVS, FQNEAQ. Here the CDR3 DNA reads TGTGCCAGCAGCTCCGGCGACAGGGGAAGGAACTCTGAGCAGTTCTTC. Amino acid sequence: CASSSGDRGRNSEQFF.

V is TRBV7-3 and J is TRBJ1-3; TRBD1 is a possible D gene (5 bases). Germline V gene sequence: CDR1 SGHTA, CDR2 FQGTGA. The V and J ends lost 3 bases and 0 bases respectively, with 18 bases between them. This CDR3 is 18 amino acids long. As DNA, the CDR3 is TGTGCCAGCAGCTTCCGAGCTTGGGACTCCCGCTCTGGAAACACCATATATTTT. The encoded protein is CASSFRAWDSRSGNTIYF.

Only a few counts were recorded for this clone. The chain carries TRBV27 and TRBJ1-3, with 10 positions matching TRBD1. Germline-derived CDR1 and CDR2 are MNHEY and SMNVEV (reference sequence). Unmatched junction bases numbered 15, after V lost 6 bases and J lost 7 bases. CDR3 length: 17 amino acids. The CDR3 reads CASSLRPGQGLANTIYF. Here the CDR3 DNA reads TGTGCCAGCAGCCTCCGTCCGGGACAGGGGCTGGCGAACACCATATATTTT.

This sequence joins TRBV5-1 and TRBJ2-3; no clear D. This CDR3 comprises 13 residues. CDR1 SGHRS and CDR2 YFSETQ come from the germline V gene. The ends were cut back, 1 base at V and 2 bases at J, with 5 bases in the middle. The CDR3 coding sequence is TGCGCCAGCAGCTTGCTTCCCACAGATACGCAGTATTTT. This codes for CASSLLPTDTQYF.

The chain has TRBV11-2 and TRBJ1-1, with 10 bases that match TRBD1. V lost 0 bases and J lost 5; bases outside the gene matches: 9. Germline lookup yields CDR1 SGHAT and CDR2 FQNNGV. This CDR3 comprises 17 residues. CDR3 loop: CASSLEGTGVGRTEAFF. The CDR3 nucleotides read TGTGCCAGCAGCTTAGAGGGGACAGGGGTAGGTAGGACTGAAGCTTTCTTT.

As DNA, the CDR3 is TGTGCCAGCAGCCGCAGACTCTCTACAGATACGCAGTATTTT. Amino acids: CASSRRLSTDTQYF. The chain couples TRBV3-1 (or the pseudogene TRBV3-2) to TRBJ2-3; D gene unclear. V was pared by 4 bases and J by 3 bases, with 11 bases between. Germline V gene lookup returns CDR1 LGHDT and CDR2 YNNKEL (reference sequence). This CDR3 has 14 residues.

The chain uses TRBV5-1 and TRBJ2-5; TRBD1 is a possible D gene (5 bases). Per the germline V gene, CDR1 is SGHRS and CDR2 is YFSETQ. CDR3 size: 15 residues. Trimming removed 2 bases from V and 5 bases from J, with 16 bases in between. CDR3 region: CASSFARAQEETQYF. CDR3 nucleotides: TGCGCCAGCAGCTTCGCCCGAGCACAGGAGGAGACCCAGTACTTC.

J is TRBJ1-6 and V is TRBV7-9, with D perhaps TRBD1 (5 bases). Trimming took off 5 bases at V and 7 bases at J, with 18 bases between the two ends. The CDR3 spans 16 residues. The germline V gene encodes CDR1 SEHNR and CDR2 FQNEAQ (reference sequence). CDR3: CASSPRRGSGNSPLHF. The DNA of the CDR3 is TGTGCCAGCAGCCCACGGCGGGGGTCCGGGAATTCACCCCTCCACTTT.

This chain connects TRBV24-1 to TRBJ2-4, with 8 bases matching TRBD1. The CDR3 sequence is 13 residues long. With 3 bases clipped from V and 15 bases from J, the junction kept 9 bases outside the gene matches. Germline CDR1 KGHDR, CDR2 SFDVKD. CDR3 sequence (DNA): TGTGCCACCAGTGATCCCACAGGGGGAAGATGGTACTTC. This sequence encodes CATSDPTGGRWYF.

The chain uses TRBV18 and TRBJ1-5; TRBD1 agrees at 7 bases. The CDR3 covers 17 residues. In germline, CDR1 is KGHSH, CDR2 LQKENI. The junction had 11 bases not matched to a gene; V was cut back by 3 bases and J by 3 bases. The CDR3 sequence: CASSPDIVGTDNQPQHF. The CDR3 DNA sequence: TGTGCCAGCTCACCCGATATAGTCGGGACAGACAATCAGCCCCAGCATTTT.

The CDR3 DNA is TGCGCCAGCAGCTTGGGCCAGGGGTTGATGGGACAAGAGACCCAGTACTTC. Residues: CASSLGQGLMGQETQYF. The J gene is TRBJ2-5, the V gene TRBV5-1, with D possibly TRBD1 on 6 matching bases. Looked up from germline, CDR1 is SGHRS and CDR2 is YFSETQ. The CDR3 spans 17 residues. Trimming cost V 0 bases and J 2 bases, with 17 bases left between them.

The rearrangement links TRBV28 to TRBJ1-4; a weak D match, TRBD1 (6 bases). This CDR3 is built from 19 residues. Germline V gene data show CDR1 as MDHEN and CDR2 as SYDVKM. Trimming stripped 5 bases from V and 1 base from J, with 23 bases between. The CDR3 loop reads CASSPAQGRQQQTNEKLFF. The CDR3 nucleotides are TGTGCCAGCAGTCCCGCCCAGGGGCGACAGCAACAAACTAATGAAAAACTGTTTTTT. The variable domain in full, with the rest retrieved from reference TRBV28 and TRBJ1-4, is DVKVTQSSRYLVKRTGEKVFLECVQDMDHENMFWYRQDPGLGLRLIYFSYDVKMKEKGDIPEGYSVSREKKERFSLILESASTNQTSMYLCASSPAQGRQQQTNEKLFFGSGTQLSVL.